These T cell receptor beta chains were read from a single sample in a study of OX40 agonist ivuxolimab in advanced cancers. The data were produced by immunoSEQ multiplex PCR, yet TCRdb's version contains in-frame clones alone and is incomplete. The sample comprises 91,000 or so clones, 86% of which are singletons, and approximately 2% rests with the top ten. The sample was CD4+ or CD8+ T cells sorted from blood, taken in a trial of the OX40 agonist ivuxolimab. The receptors shown here come from an adult with an advanced solid tumor such as melanoma, head and neck, liver or kidney cancer. CDR3s include the opening cysteine and the closing phenylalanine or tryptophan. A D gene is named only where the DNA matches it firmly. Size tells how often a clone was seen (once, few, many) or the class of an expanded clone, and some rows leave it out.

V gene,CDR3 length,clone size,J gene,D gene,CDR3 DNA,CDR3 protein
TRBV7-9,12,once,TRBJ2-5,NA,TGTGCCAGCAGCTTACATTCGGAGACCCAGTACTTC,CASSLHSETQYF
TRBV5-4,11,NA,TRBJ2-7,NA,TGTGCCAGCAGCGCCAACTACGAGCAGTACTTC,CASSANYEQYF
TRBV7-3,14,NA,TRBJ2-5,NA,TGTGCCAGCAGCTTAAACTCGCGAGGCGAGACCCAGTACTTC,CASSLNSRGETQYF
TRBV10-3,12,NA,TRBJ2-1,NA,TGTGCCATCAGTGGACAGAACAATGAGCAGTTCTTC,CAISGQNNEQFF
TRBV19,17,NA,TRBJ2-3,TRBD1,TGTGCCAGTAGTATAGAAGGCCGGGACAGAAGCGGAGATACGCAGTATTTT,CASSIEGRDRSGDTQYF
TRBV29-1,15,NA,TRBJ2-5,TRBD2,TGCAGCGTCTCGGGGCGGGCGGGAGCGGGGGAGACCCAGTACTTC,CSVSGRAGAGETQYF
TRBV27,17,many,TRBJ2-2,TRBD1,TGTGCCAGCAGTTTCTACAACAGGGGCCCGAACACCGGGGAGCTGTTTTTT,CASSFYNRGPNTGELFF
TRBV9,14,NA,TRBJ1-3,NA,TGTGCCAGCAGCGTATCGAGGGCTGGAAACACCATATATTTT,CASSVSRAGNTIYF
TRBV19,13,NA,TRBJ2-7,NA,TGTGCCAGTAGTACCGGGACTCGCTACGAGCAGTACTTC,CASSTGTRYEQYF
TRBV7-7,16,NA,TRBJ2-7,TRBD1,TGTGCTAGCAGCTTACCTAGACAGGGCAGATCCTACGAGCAGTACTTC,CASSLPRQGRSYEQYF
TRBV7-2,14,NA,TRBJ2-5,TRBD2,TGTGCCAGCGCCCGGGGGGGTGGGCAAGAGACCCAGTACTTC,CASARGGGQETQYF
TRBV5-4,18,NA,TRBJ2-1,TRBD2,TGTGCCAGCAGCCGATCCGGGACTAGCGGGAGGTTCAGCGATGAGCAGTTCTTC,CASSRSGTSGRFSDEQFF
TRBV2,13,once,TRBJ2-7,NA,TGTGCCACCTCAATCCCCCTCTCCTACGAGCAGTACTTC,CATSIPLSYEQYF
TRBV4-1,15,NA,TRBJ2-3,NA,TGCGCCAGCAGCCAAGGCACGCAAGCCCCAGATACGCAGTATTTT,CASSQGTQAPDTQYF
TRBV6-5,14,NA,TRBJ2-7,TRBD1,TGTGCCAGCAGTCGTGGGACAGCGAGCTACGAGCAGTACTTC,CASSRGTASYEQYF
TRBV2,14,NA,TRBJ2-7,TRBD1,TGTGCCAGCAGCACTGGGGACAGGCGCTGGGAGCAGTACTTC,CASSTGDRRWEQYF
TRBV6-6,15,NA,TRBJ2-7,TRBD1,TGTGCCAGCAGTCGGGGCGGACAGGGGCTCTACGAGCAGTACTTC,CASSRGGQGLYEQYF
TRBV6-1,16,NA,TRBJ1-5,NA,TGTGCCAGCAGTGAAAAGGGCCTTTATAGCAATCAGCCCCAGCATTTT,CASSEKGLYSNQPQHF
TRBV7-9,17,NA,TRBJ2-3,NA,TGTGCCAGCAGCGGGGCCGGAGGGACTCCTAGCACAGATACGCAGTATTTT,CASSGAGGTPSTDTQYF
TRBV30,16,NA,TRBJ2-3,NA,TGTGCCTGGAGTGTACTGGGTAGAGGCTTCACAGATACGCAGTATTTT,CAWSVLGRGFTDTQYF
TRBV30,12,NA,TRBJ1-1,NA,TGTGCCTGCAAGCGGGGGGGGACTGAAGCTTTCTTT,CACKRGGTEAFF
TRBV29-1,13,NA,TRBJ2-5,NA,TGCAGCGTTGAAAGGGGATCGAAAGAGACCCAGTACTTC,CSVERGSKETQYF
TRBV19,17,NA,TRBJ1-4,NA,TGTGCCAGTAGAAATCATGGGGACGGTGCAACTAATGAAAAACTGTTTTTT,CASRNHGDGATNEKLFF
TRBV2,11,NA,TRBJ1-1,NA,TGTGCCAGCAGGGTGGGGTCTGAAGCTTTCTTT,CASRVGSEAFF
TRBV14,14,NA,TRBJ2-3,TRBD2,TGTGCCAGCAGCCAACTCGCGGGAGCCTATACGCAGTATTTT,CASSQLAGAYTQYF
TRBV14,13,NA,TRBJ1-1,NA,TGTGCCAGCAGCCAGGACAGGAACACTGAAGCTTTCTTT,CASSQDRNTEAFF
TRBV7-9,14,NA,TRBJ1-5,NA,TGTGCCAGCAGCTACCAGAGTAGCAATCAGCCCCAGCATTTT,CASSYQSSNQPQHF
TRBV7-9,15,NA,TRBJ1-2,TRBD1,TGTGCCAGCAGCTTTGATGGGGACAGGGGGTATGGCTACACCTTC,CASSFDGDRGYGYTF
TRBV7-8,14,few,TRBJ2-7,NA,TGTGCCAGCAGCCCGGGACGGTTTACCTACGAGCAGTACTTC,CASSPGRFTYEQYF
TRBV29-1,14,NA,TRBJ2-4,TRBD1,TGCAGCGTTGCCCCGACAGGGGTTGGCGACATTCAGTACTTC,CSVAPTGVGDIQYF
TRBV28,12,few,TRBJ1-5,NA,TGTGCCAGCAGTTTATGGGAACAGCCCCAGCATTTT,CASSLWEQPQHF
TRBV19,14,NA,TRBJ1-3,NA,TGTGCCAGTAGTATTCAGAGCTCTGGAAACACCATATATTTT,CASSIQSSGNTIYF
TRBV5-4,15,once,TRBJ2-7,TRBD2,TGTGCCAGCAGCTTGGGCAGCGGGAGGGCCGGGGAGCAGTACTTC,CASSLGSGRAGEQYF
TRBV6-6,15,NA,TRBJ2-2,NA,TGTGCCAGCAGTTACGGGGGGGCTGATACCGGGGAGCTGTTTTTT,CASSYGGADTGELFF
TRBV6-1,15,NA,TRBJ1-2,TRBD1,TGTGCCAGCAGTGCCCCGGACAGGTACGACTATGGCTACACCTTC,CASSAPDRYDYGYTF
TRBV2,14,NA,TRBJ1-4,TRBD1,TGTGCCAGCAGTCCCGGGACAGTGGATAAAAAACTGTTTTTT,CASSPGTVDKKLFF
TRBV18,15,NA,TRBJ2-7,TRBD1,TGTGCCAGCTCACGCTCGACAGGGGGCAAATACGAGCAGTACTTC,CASSRSTGGKYEQYF
TRBV7-6,14,NA,TRBJ2-7,TRBD1,TGTGCCAGCAGCTTAAGGACAGGGAACGACGAGCAGTACTTC,CASSLRTGNDEQYF
TRBV5-1,13,NA,TRBJ2-5,NA,TGCGCCAGCAGCACGGGACAAGGGGAGACCCAGTACTTC,CASSTGQGETQYF
TRBV7-8,12,NA,TRBJ2-3,NA,TGTGCCAGCAGCTTAGACGGACGGCGGCAGTATTTT,CASSLDGRRQYF
TRBV2,12,NA,TRBJ1-1,NA,TGTGCCAGCAGTGAACTCGCAGGGTTAGCTTTCTTT,CASSELAGLAFF
TRBV10-3,14,NA,TRBJ1-5,TRBD1,TGTGCCATCGGGCAGGGGGGGGGCAATCAGCCCCAGCATTTT,CAIGQGGGNQPQHF
TRBV7-9,14,once,TRBJ1-2,NA,TGTGCCAGCAGACCGGGACCTGATAACCGGGGCTACACCTTC,CASRPGPDNRGYTF
TRBV5-1,14,NA,TRBJ1-4,NA,TGCGCCAGCAGCTCACGGGACACCTTGGGAAAACTGTTTTTT,CASSSRDTLGKLFF
TRBV5-4,15,NA,TRBJ1-2,NA,TGTGCCAGCAGTCCACAGGGTTCCCCCAACTATGGCTACACCTTC,CASSPQGSPNYGYTF